What follows are 21 T cell receptor beta chains derived from one specimen sequenced in a study of blood T cell repertoires in COVID-19. The table came from immunoSEQ multiplex PCR; TCRdb's copy has only in-frame clones and leaves some out. The table lists under 300,000 clones, 70% to 90% of them singletons. What was sequenced was peripheral blood. Receptors were obtained from a man between 18 and 29 years old with active or convalescent COVID-19.

V and J are TRBV4-1 and TRBJ2-5, with D unclear. Trimming stripped 5 bases from V and 2 bases from J, with 15 bases between. Germline values: CDR1 MGHRA, CDR2 YSYEKL. CDR3 size: 15 residues. The CDR3 nucleotides read TGCGCCAGCAGCTATCGAGGAAGGAATCAAGAGACCCAGTACTTC. This sequence encodes CASSYRGRNQETQYF.

This chain uses TRBV6-1 with TRBJ1-1; TRBD1 aligns across 12 bases. CDR1 MNHNS and CDR2 SASEGT come from the germline V gene. The CDR3 totals 18 residues. V lost 4 bases, J lost 4 bases, and 13 bases stayed unmatched. This chain's CDR3 is CASSATGTGGARGTEAFF. The CDR3 DNA follows: TGTGCCAGCAGTGCGACCGGGACAGGGGGCGCGCGGGGCACTGAAGCTTTCTTT.

This clone was detected only once. The rearrangement links TRBV28 to TRBJ2-3; D unresolved. V was clipped by 4 bases and J by 0 bases, with 17 bases between them. There are 17 residues in the CDR3. Germline CDR1 reads MDHEN; CDR2 reads SYDVKM. The CDR3 DNA sequence: TGTGCCAGCAGTTCGGCCGGCGGTTTACTTAGCACAGATACGCAGTATTTT. Translation: CASSSAGGLLSTDTQYF.

The V call is TRBV28, the J call TRBJ2-5; 7 bases are shared with TRBD2. The germline gives CDR1 MDHEN, CDR2 SYDVKM. The CDR3 totals 12 residues. V shed 9 bases, J shed 5 bases, and the junction held 6 bases outside the gene matches. The DNA of the CDR3 is TGTGCCAGTAGGACTAGTGGCGAGACCCAGTACTTC. Its protein product is CASRTSGETQYF.

The genes are TRBV30 and TRBJ1-1, with D possibly matching TRBD1 (5 bases). This CDR3 comprises 13 residues. Germline V lookup: CDR1 GTSNPN, CDR2 SVGIG (reference sequence). V gave up 5 bases and J gave up 2 bases, with 12 bases separating them. The CDR3 sequence: CAWGYRSNTEAFF. Here the CDR3 DNA reads TGTGCCTGGGGTTACAGGTCAAACACTGAAGCTTTCTTT. Variable domain in full (rest from reference TRBV30 and TRBJ1-1): SQTIHQWPATLVQPVGSPLSLECTVEGTSNPNLYWYRQAAGRGLQLLFYSVGIGQISSEVPQNLSASRPQDRQFILSSKKLLLSDSGFYLCAWGYRSNTEAFFGQGTRLTVV.

CDR3 DNA sequence: TGCAGCGTCGGACAGGGCCAAGAGACCCAGTACTTC. This translates into CSVGQGQETQYF. The chain recombines TRBV29-1 with TRBJ2-5; TRBD1 aligns across 8 bases. The junction had 1 base not matched to a gene; V was cut back by 6 bases and J by 1 base. Germline loops: CDR1 SQVTM, CDR2 ANQGSEA. This CDR3 has 12 residues.

The chain uses TRBV10-3 and TRBJ2-7; D not certain. V shed 3 bases and J shed 5 bases, with 11 bases lying between them. This CDR3 spans 13 amino acids. Germline CDR1 is ENHRY and CDR2 is SYGVKD. The CDR3 coding sequence is TGTGCCATCAGTGACAGGATTCGAAACGAGCAGTACTTC. Protein: CAISDRIRNEQYF.

The rearrangement joins TRBV6-5 to TRBJ2-7; 11 bases map to TRBD1. Trimming cost V 0 bases and J 3 bases; bases outside gene matches: 1. This CDR3 has 15 residues. Germline V lookup: CDR1 MNHEY, CDR2 SVGAGI. The CDR3 nucleotides are TGTGCCAGCAGTTACTCCGGGACAGGGGGCTACGAGCAGTACTTC. This encodes CASSYSGTGGYEQYF.

V usage is TRBV15 and J usage is TRBJ2-7; D is undetermined. Trimming shortened V by 1 base and J by 5 bases, and 9 bases separated the two germline ends. The CDR3 runs to 13 residues. CDR1 and CDR2 from the germline V gene are LNHNV and YYDKDF (reference sequence). The CDR3 DNA reads TGTGCCACCAGCAGAGGGAGTCGGGACGAGCAGTACTTC. Protein sequence: CATSRGSRDEQYF.

The rearrangement uses TRBV12-3 or TRBV12-4 and TRBJ2-1; D gene ambiguous. Trimming removed 4 bases at V and 6 bases at J, with 7 bases between. CDR3 length: 12 residues. The CDR3, as DNA: TGTGCCAGCAGTTCAGATCTCAATGAGCAGTTCTTC. It encodes CASSSDLNEQFF.

The chain combines TRBV19 with TRBJ1-2; D remains unclear. Germline-derived CDR1 and CDR2 are LNHDA and SQIVND (reference sequence). Between the trimmed V and J ends, which lost 6 bases and 3 bases, there was a span of 11 bases. CDR3 length: 13 amino acids. The CDR3 sequence: CASSSGVDYGYTF. CDR3 bases: TGTGCCAGTAGCTCCGGGGTGGACTATGGCTACACCTTC.

With regard to this clone: The same CDR3 also results from other DNA sequences found in this sample. For the CDR3, the DNA is TGTGCCAGCAGCCTCGACAGAGCCTACGAGCAGTACTTC. It specifies CASSLDRAYEQYF. The chain joins TRBV7-2 to TRBJ2-7; D possibly corresponds to TRBD1 (5 bases). The ends were cut back, 5 bases at V and 2 bases at J, with 10 bases in the middle. Per germline, CDR1 SGHTA and CDR2 FQGNSA. There are 13 residues in the CDR3.

This chain uses TRBV5-1 with TRBJ2-2; D gene unclear. CDR3 size: 13 residues. CDR1 and CDR2 from the germline V gene are SGHRS and YFSETQ. Deletions cut 4 bases from V and 0 bases from J, with 4 bases between. CDR3 loop: CASSQTNTGELFF. CDR3 in DNA: TGCGCCAGCAGCCAGACGAACACCGGGGAGCTGTTTTTT.

The CDR3: CASSLRGRGHGYTF. In nucleotides, the CDR3 is TGTGCCAGCAGTTTACGGGGCAGGGGACACGGCTACACCTTC. The chain carries TRBV28 and TRBJ1-2; TRBD1 is a possible D gene (6 bases). This CDR3 contains 14 residues. V was pared by 2 bases and J by 8 bases, with 15 bases between. Germline V gene lookup returns CDR1 MDHEN and CDR2 SYDVKM.

In nucleotides, the CDR3 is TGTGCCAGCAGCCAGGGCTCATCTAACTATGGCTACACCTTC. Its translation: CASSQGSSNYGYTF. The V and J genes are TRBV3-1 (or the pseudogene TRBV3-2) and TRBJ1-2; D unclear. V gave up 3 bases and J gave up 0 bases, with 8 bases separating them. Germline-derived CDR1 and CDR2 are LGHDT and YNNKEL (reference sequence). The CDR3 is made up of 14 amino acids.

This clone was seen more than once but under ten times. The chain has TRBV6-2 or TRBV6-3 and TRBJ1-2, with unresolved D. CDR1 MNHEY and CDR2 SVGEGT come from the germline V gene. Trimming cost V 5 bases and J 6 bases, with 13 bases left between them. This CDR3 comprises 13 residues. CDR3 residues: CASSDRGWDGYTF. The CDR3 DNA reads as TGTGCCAGCAGTGACCGCGGGTGGGATGGCTACACCTTC.

This rearrangement joins TRBV7-8 to TRBJ1-3; 10 nucleotides agree with TRBD1. This CDR3 is 17 amino acids long. V shed 2 bases, J shed 3 bases, and the junction held 7 bases outside the gene matches. Germline V CDR1 and CDR2: SGHVS, FQNEAQ. The CDR3 is CASSLSSRDRGGNTIYF. The DNA for the CDR3 is TGTGCCAGCAGCTTAAGTAGTCGGGACAGGGGTGGAAACACCATATATTTT. Full variable domain (rest looked up from reference TRBV7-8 and TRBJ1-3): GAGVSQSPRYKVAKRGQDVALRCDPISGHVSLFWYQQALGQGPEFLTYFQNEAQLDKSGLPSDRFFAERPEGSVSTLKIQRTQQEDSAVYLCASSLSSRDRGGNTIYFGEGSWLTVV.

The rearrangement uses TRBV7-9 and TRBJ1-5, with D hard to call. CDR3 size: 15 residues. V lost 3 bases and J lost 1, with 10 bases in between. Looked up from germline, CDR1 is SEHNR and CDR2 is FQNEAQ (reference sequence). The CDR3 here is CASSFGGLSNQPQHF. DNA of the CDR3: TGTGCCAGCAGCTTCGGAGGTCTAAGCAATCAGCCCCAGCATTTT. Together with reference TRBV7-9 and TRBJ1-5, the CDR3 gives the full variable domain: DTGVSQNPRHKITKRGQNVTFRCDPISEHNRLYWYRQTLGQGPEFLTYFQNEAQLEKSRLLSDRFSAERPKGSFSTLEIQRTEQGDSAMYLCASSFGGLSNQPQHFGDGTRLSIL.

The chain employs TRBV3-1 (or the pseudogene TRBV3-2) and TRBJ2-7, with D maybe TRBD2 (6 bases). This CDR3 is built from 14 residues. Trimming shortened V by 2 bases and J by 0 bases, and 8 bases separated the two germline ends. Germline values: CDR1 LGHDT, CDR2 YNNKEL (reference sequence). CDR3 amino acids: CASSQTGLSYEQYF. DNA for the CDR3: TGTGCCAGCAGCCAAACGGGACTCTCCTACGAGCAGTACTTC.

In regard to this clone: Other DNA variants within this sample encode the same CDR3. This chain uses TRBV3-1 (or the pseudogene TRBV3-2) with TRBJ2-7; 7 bases fit TRBD2. J was trimmed by 4 bases and V by 4 bases; bases with no gene match: 1. The germline gives CDR1 LGHDT, CDR2 YNNKEL (reference sequence). This CDR3 has 12 amino acids. The CDR3 spells CASSRGGYEQYF. The CDR3 bases are TGTGCCAGCAGCCGGGGAGGGTACGAGCAGTACTTC.

The CDR3 spells CASSRSQGGNTIYF. The CDR3 DNA reads TGCGCCAGCAGCCGCTCTCAGGGGGGAAACACCATATATTTT. The V and J genes are TRBV5-1 and TRBJ1-3; TRBD1 is a possible D gene (6 bases). Trimming removed 4 bases at V and 4 bases at J, with 12 bases between. Germline lookup yields CDR1 SGHRS and CDR2 YFSETQ. CDR3 size: 14 residues.